A selection of T cell receptor beta chains follows, all from one sample in a study of blood T cell repertoires in COVID-19. Assay used: immunoSEQ multiplex PCR; TCRdb lists only in-frame clones, some missing. The table lists over 80,000 clones, over 75% of them singletons. The sample was peripheral blood. All receptors derive from a human donor in a cohort sampled during active COVID-19. Both conserved end residues are trimmed from each CDR3. Fields, in order: J gene, V gene, CDR3 protein.

>TRBJ1-2|TRBV19
ASSMAGRIYGYT
>TRBJ2-3|TRBV5-5
ASSLERLASFPDTQY
>TRBJ1-2|TRBV15
ATRRRGLGDGYT
>TRBJ2-7|TRBV6-1
ASSEAFNSYEQY
>TRBJ1-5|TRBV7-6
ASSRTPDRGFSNQPQH
>TRBJ1-3|TRBV5-8
ASSLYSSGNTIY
>TRBJ1-2|TRBV6-4
ASSDSPFGQGRGYT
>TRBJ2-1|TRBV2
ASEPEEVRQYNEQF
>TRBJ2-1|TRBV24-1
ATSESSGTYNEQF
>TRBJ2-3|TRBV5-1
ASSWRQGTYSTDTQY